These T cell receptor beta chains were read from a single sample in a study of CD4 T cells in relation to SARS-CoV-2 and coronaviruses. These TCRs' antigens remain unknown. The data were produced by immunoSEQ multiplex PCR, yet TCRdb's version contains in-frame clones alone and is incomplete. The data show about 40,000 clones, roughly 84% seen once. Sequencing was performed on naive CD4+ T cells from PBMCs, cultured in vitro. These receptors came from an adult with COVID-19. Both conserved end residues are part of each CDR3.

>TRBJ2-3|TRBV7-2
CASSPRRIHGTDTQYF
>TRBJ1-2|TRBV29-1
CSVEREESYGYTF
>TRBJ1-1|TRBV2
CASSEAPGNRAFF
>TRBJ2-1|TRBV6-5
CASSSGLAGVNEQFF
>TRBJ2-2|TRBV7-3
CASSRSAGGPSTGELFF
>TRBJ2-7|TRBV6-5
CASSYSRDRAYEQYF
>TRBJ1-5|TRBV6-5
CASSYSGQANQPQHF
>TRBJ2-7|TRBV15
CATSRDFADPVGSYEQYF
>TRBJ2-3|TRBV10-1
CATREGDSTDTQYF
>TRBJ1-2|TRBV3-1/TRBV3-2
CASSQTYRELTHGYTF
>TRBJ2-1|TRBV19
CASSINRGGLTYNEQFF
>TRBJ2-1|TRBV11-2
CASSFLFPGGLGNEQFF
>TRBJ2-1|TRBV5-3
CARSLSTVTGGLAVNEQFF
>TRBJ2-1|TRBV7-6
CASSLYPTSGIGEQFF
>TRBJ2-3|TRBV4-3
CASSQEAGLAGTDTQYF
>TRBJ2-7|TRBV25-1
CASSEFRSSYEQYF
>TRBJ2-7|TRBV20-1
CSASTGHAYEQYF
>TRBJ1-5|TRBV27
CASSPLDRSNQPQHF
>TRBJ1-4|TRBV27
CASRRAHNEKLFF
>TRBJ2-7|TRBV7-9
CASRRQGQGYEQYF
>TRBJ2-2|TRBV30
CAWRTRRDTGELFF
>TRBJ1-6|TRBV20-1
CSASLSGPANSPLHF
>TRBJ2-6|TRBV3-1/TRBV3-2
CASSHTFSGANVLTF
>TRBJ2-3|TRBV5-1
CASSWGTSGTNTQYF
>TRBJ2-7|TRBV11-2
CASSWTDRGPYEQYF
>TRBJ2-5|TRBV28
CASSFLSGQVQETQYF
>TRBJ1-3|TRBV13
CASSSRDRDSGNTIYF
>TRBJ1-3|TRBV18
CASSAEHGTGGGNTIYF
>TRBJ2-2|TRBV29-1
CSVVFVRASGTGTGELFF
>TRBJ2-4|TRBV15
CATSRSILAGGSWVHLAKNIQYF
>TRBJ2-2|TRBV6-1
CASSEALTNTGELFF
>TRBJ1-4|TRBV28
CASTYPDRGREKLFF
>TRBJ1-5|TRBV27
CASSLGLYSNQPQHF
>TRBJ1-1|TRBV7-8
CASSLALDTEAFF
>TRBJ1-5|TRBV6-2/TRBV6-3
CASSYSVQLNQPQHF
>TRBJ2-5|TRBV27
CASSLRVGLAQYF
>TRBJ2-1|TRBV7-2
CASSLVFGSGRARNEQFF
>TRBJ2-2|TRBV9
CASSGARGVYTGELFF
>TRBJ1-2|TRBV3-1/TRBV3-2
CASTQGQGEGGYTF
>TRBJ1-4|TRBV6-5
CASHPSGQGREKLFF